The 3 T cell receptor beta chains given below trace back to one sample, sequenced in a study of T cells in Graves' hyperthyroidism and ophthalmopathy. Amplified regions were TCR beta CDR3 sequences from RNA transcripts. The HTBI primer set was used in a first-round RT-PCR of the TCR CDR3. In TCRdb, the multiplex PCR reads were re-called with MiXCR into one record per CDR3 protein. The sample records roughly 45,000 distinct CDR3 sequences, approximately 49% being singletons. Sequenced input: peripheral blood or thyroid tissue (not recorded which). The receptors stem from a woman aged 50 to 60 with Graves' hyperthyroidism.

Only a few counts were recorded for this clonotype. The J gene is TRBJ1-3, the V gene TRBV18; weak D call: TRBD1 (5 bases). Trimming cost V 0 bases and J 2 bases, with 11 bases left between them. CDR3 length equals 16 residues. Germline V gene lookup returns CDR1 KGHSH and CDR2 LQKENI. The CDR3 DNA reads as TGTGCCAGCTCACCACCGGCCTCCAGGGCTGGAAACACCATATATTTT. As protein: CASSPPASRAGNTIYF.

The V gene is TRBV19, the J gene TRBJ2-7; 7 nucleotides match TRBD2. V shed 3 bases, J shed 4 bases, and the junction held 9 bases outside the gene matches. CDR3 size: 15 residues. Germline values: CDR1 LNHDA, CDR2 SQIVND (reference sequence). The DNA of the CDR3 is TGTGCCAGTAGTATGATGGCGGGAGCGTCGTACGAGCAGTACTTC. Translated, it gives CASSMMAGASYEQYF.

There are many counts of this clonotype. The V gene is TRBV19, the J gene TRBJ2-7; 9 nucleotides align to TRBD2. The junction had 7 bases not matched to a gene; V was cut back by 7 bases and J by 0 bases. CDR1 and CDR2 (germline): LNHDA, SQIVND (reference sequence). This CDR3 has 15 amino acids. CDR3 sequence reads: CASTSGLANSYEQYF. The CDR3 DNA follows: TGTGCCAGTACCTCCGGACTAGCGAACTCCTACGAGCAGTACTTC.